This TCR beta chain derives from a study of blood T cell repertoires in COVID-19 (dated by TCRdb to between 2020 and 2021). Regarding the research as a whole: Samples from collaborators originated in the United States, Italy and Spain and spanned both the acute and convalescent phases of COVID-19. The prospective study material was composed of cDNA or gDNA derived from T cells, B-cell-depleted T cells, or PBMCs. Subjects who had been exposed to COVID-19, were actively infected with it, or had recovered from it provided the deeply sampled blood TCRbeta repertoires that made up the dataset. The repertoires were made available in a free public database intended to serve as a resource for research on the immune response to SARS-CoV-2. The samples were drawn from two sources: the first 160 participants of the ongoing ImmuneRACE study, and about 1,300 subjects contributed by 6 global collaborators. Sample metadata almost always included a de-identified subject ID, COVID-19 status, age in years and sex. Where available, HLA class I and class II types were taken from metadata supplied by the sample provider and were not determined by assay-based typing.

A note on this clone: Its antigen remains undetermined. The record has no base qualities; no much larger clone is one base away.

The immunoSEQ Assay, a bias-controlled multiplex PCR, was used to amplify TCRbeta CDR3 regions from genomic DNA. Processing in the source paper ran as follows. Nucleated cell counts per sample were estimated from amplification of reference gene primers within the assay. To quantify the absolute abundance of each unique TCRbeta CDR3 rearrangement, sequence reads were collapsed and filtered. Productive Simpson clonality was computed per sample as the square root of Simpson's diversity index over productive rearrangements. Here the immuneACCESS table is served through TCRdb, limited to in-frame sequences with V and J called. Missing clones are a known gap in these copies; in checked studies unresolved V genes cover under half, and the rest lacks a known reason. Clone size and the V and J calls come from that table; the DNA yielded D and trimming. This sample lists approximately 44,000 clones; roughly 85% were detected once. About 4.5% of the sample is taken by the ten largest.

Collaborating institutions collected whole blood in K2EDTA tubes following their own protocols. Collaborator samples were shipped for TCRbeta analysis as frozen whole blood, isolated PBMCs, or DNA extracted from either sample type. CDR1 and CDR2 (SNHLY, FYNNEI) derive from the germline V gene. The CDR3 runs 13 amino acids, cysteine and phenylalanine included. The kept DNA is CDR3 alone, 39 bases in frame from the first base. Trimming takes 7 bases from V and 0 bases from J, and the germline ends sit 9 bases apart. Here is what the overall study found, with its caveats: The amount of clinical and demographic metadata varied by source and participant and was provided uncurated.

This receptor was identified in a man aged 55 to 70 with acute or convalescent COVID-19. What was sequenced was peripheral blood. The chain links TRBV2 with TRBJ2-5; TRBD1 is possibly the D segment (5 matching bases). The DNA sequence is given as TGTGCCAGCATTGCGGACAACCAAGAGACCCAGTACTTC. Protein translation: CASIADNQETQYF. The CDR3, completed at both ends by the reference TRBV2 and TRBJ2-5 genes, gives the full variable domain EPEVTQTPSHQVTQMGQEVILRCVPISNHLYFYWYRQILGQKVEFLVSFYNNEISEKSEIFDDQFSVERPDGSNFTLKIRSTKLEDSAMYFCASIADNQETQYFGPGTRLLVL.